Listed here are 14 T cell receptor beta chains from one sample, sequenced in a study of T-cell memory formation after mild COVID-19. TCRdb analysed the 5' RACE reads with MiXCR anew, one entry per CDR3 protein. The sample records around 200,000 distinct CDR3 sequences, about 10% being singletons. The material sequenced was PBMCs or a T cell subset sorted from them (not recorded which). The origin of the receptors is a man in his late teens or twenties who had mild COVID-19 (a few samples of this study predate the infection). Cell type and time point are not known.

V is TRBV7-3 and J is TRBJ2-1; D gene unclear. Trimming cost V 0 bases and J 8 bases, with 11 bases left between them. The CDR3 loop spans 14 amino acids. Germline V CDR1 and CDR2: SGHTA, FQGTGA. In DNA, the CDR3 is TGTGCCAGCAGCTTAACTTCGTTCCGTGATGAGCAGTTCTTC. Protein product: CASSLTSFRDEQFF. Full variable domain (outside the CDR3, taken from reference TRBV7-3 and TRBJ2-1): GAGVSQTPSNKVTEKGKYVELRCDPISGHTALYWYRQSLGQGPEFLIYFQGTGAADDSGLPNDRFFAVRPEGSVSTLKIQRTERGDSAVYLCASSLTSFRDEQFFGPGTRLTVL.

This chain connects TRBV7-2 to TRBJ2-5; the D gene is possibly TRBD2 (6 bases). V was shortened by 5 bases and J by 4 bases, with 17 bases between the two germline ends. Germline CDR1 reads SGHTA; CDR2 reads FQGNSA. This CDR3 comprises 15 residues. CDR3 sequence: CASSLLATRGETQYF. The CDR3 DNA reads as TGTGCCAGCAGCCTTCTAGCGACCCGGGGAGAGACCCAGTACTTC.

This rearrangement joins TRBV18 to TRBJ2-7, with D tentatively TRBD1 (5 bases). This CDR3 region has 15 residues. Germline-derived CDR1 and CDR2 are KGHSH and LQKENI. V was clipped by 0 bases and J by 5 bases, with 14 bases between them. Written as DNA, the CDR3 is TGTGCCAGCTCACCACCCCTCCAGGGTAAAGACGAGCAGTACTTC. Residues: CASSPPLQGKDEQYF. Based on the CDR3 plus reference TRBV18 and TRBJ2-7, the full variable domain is NAGVMQNPRHLVRRRGQEARLRCSPMKGHSHVYWYRQLPEEGLKFMVYLQKENIIDESGMPKERFSAEFPKEGPSILRIQQVVRGDSAAYFCASSPPLQGKDEQYFGPGTRLTVT.

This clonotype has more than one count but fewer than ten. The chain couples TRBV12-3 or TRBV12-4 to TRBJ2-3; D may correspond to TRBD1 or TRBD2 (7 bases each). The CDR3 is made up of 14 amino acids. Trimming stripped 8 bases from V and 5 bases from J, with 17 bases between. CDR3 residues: CASDLQGGRDTQYF. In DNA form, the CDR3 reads TGTGCCAGCGACCTTCAGGGGGGGCGAGATACGCAGTATTTT.

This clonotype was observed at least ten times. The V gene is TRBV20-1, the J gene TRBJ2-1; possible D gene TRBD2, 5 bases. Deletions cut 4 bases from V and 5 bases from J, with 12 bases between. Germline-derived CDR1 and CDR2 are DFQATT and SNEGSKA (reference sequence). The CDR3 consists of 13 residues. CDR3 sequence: CSAINRGNNEQFF. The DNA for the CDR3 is TGCAGTGCTATAAACCGGGGAAACAATGAGCAGTTCTTC.

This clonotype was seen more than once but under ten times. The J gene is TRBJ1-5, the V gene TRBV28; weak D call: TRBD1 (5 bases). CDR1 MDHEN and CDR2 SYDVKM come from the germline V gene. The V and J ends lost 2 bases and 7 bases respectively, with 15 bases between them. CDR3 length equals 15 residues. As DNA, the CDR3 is TGTGCCAGCAGTTTACAGGGCAGGGCCGGACAGCCCCAGCATTTT. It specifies CASSLQGRAGQPQHF.

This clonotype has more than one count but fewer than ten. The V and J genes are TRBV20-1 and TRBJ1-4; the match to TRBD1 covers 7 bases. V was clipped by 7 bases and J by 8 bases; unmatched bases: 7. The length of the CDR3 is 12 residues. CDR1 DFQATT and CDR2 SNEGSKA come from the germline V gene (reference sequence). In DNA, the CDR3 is TGCAGTGTAAGGGGGCAGAGGGAAAAACTGTTTTTT. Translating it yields CSVRGQREKLFF.

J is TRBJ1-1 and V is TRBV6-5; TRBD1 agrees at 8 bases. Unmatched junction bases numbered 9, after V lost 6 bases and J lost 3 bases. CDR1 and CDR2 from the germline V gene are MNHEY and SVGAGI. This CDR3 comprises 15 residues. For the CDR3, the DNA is TGTGCCAGCAGCGGACAGGGTGATCGGGACACTGAAGCTTTCTTT. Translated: CASSGQGDRDTEAFF.

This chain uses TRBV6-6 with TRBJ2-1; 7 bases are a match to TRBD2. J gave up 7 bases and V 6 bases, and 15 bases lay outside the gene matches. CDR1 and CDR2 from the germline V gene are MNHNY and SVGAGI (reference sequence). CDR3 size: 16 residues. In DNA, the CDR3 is TGTGCCAGCAGACATACCCCCGGGACTATCAGGAATGAGCAGTTCTTC. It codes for CASRHTPGTIRNEQFF.

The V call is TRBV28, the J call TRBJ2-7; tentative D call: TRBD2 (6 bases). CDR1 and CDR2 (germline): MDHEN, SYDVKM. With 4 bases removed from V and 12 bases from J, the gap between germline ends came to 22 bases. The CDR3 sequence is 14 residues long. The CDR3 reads CASSSPGPGRGSYV. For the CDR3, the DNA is TGTGCCAGCAGTTCCCCAGGCCCCGGGAGAGGTTCGTACGTC.

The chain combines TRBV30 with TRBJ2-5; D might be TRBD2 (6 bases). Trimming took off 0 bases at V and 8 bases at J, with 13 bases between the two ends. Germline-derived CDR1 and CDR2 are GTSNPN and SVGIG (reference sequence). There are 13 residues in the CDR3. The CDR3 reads CAWSVRRGSTQYF. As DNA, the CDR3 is TGTGCCTGGAGTGTACGCCGGGGGAGCACCCAGTACTTC.

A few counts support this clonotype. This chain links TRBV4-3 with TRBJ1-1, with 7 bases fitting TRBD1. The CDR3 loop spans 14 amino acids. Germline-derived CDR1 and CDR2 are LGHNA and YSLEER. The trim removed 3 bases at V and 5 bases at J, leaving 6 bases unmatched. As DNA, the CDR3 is TGCGCCAGCAGCCACGGGACAGCCAGGACTGAAGCTTTCTTT. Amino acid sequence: CASSHGTARTEAFF.

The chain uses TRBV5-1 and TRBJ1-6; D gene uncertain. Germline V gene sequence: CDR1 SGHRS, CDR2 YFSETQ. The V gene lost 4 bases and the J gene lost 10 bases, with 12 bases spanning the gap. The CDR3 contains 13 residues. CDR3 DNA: TGCGCCAGCAGCCCGGACCCGCACTCACCCCTCCACTTT. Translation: CASSPDPHSPLHF.

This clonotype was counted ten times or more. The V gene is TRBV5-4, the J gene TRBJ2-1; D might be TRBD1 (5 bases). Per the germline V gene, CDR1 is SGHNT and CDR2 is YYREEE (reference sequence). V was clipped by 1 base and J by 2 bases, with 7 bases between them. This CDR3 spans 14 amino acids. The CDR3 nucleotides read TGTGCCAGCAGCTTGCAGGGCCCCTACAATGAGCAGTTCTTC. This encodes CASSLQGPYNEQFF.